This entry lists 30 T cell receptor beta chains sequenced from one sample in a study of response to subunit inactivated influenza vaccine. TCRdb recomputed calls from the RT-PCR reads with MiXCR, one row per CDR3 protein. The data show about 520,000 distinct CDR3 sequences, about 10% seen once. The input for sequencing was PBMCs from blood, taken about 40 days after vaccination. Receptor source: a man in his fifties or sixties who received an inactivated influenza vaccine.

This clonotype has just a few counts. The V call is TRBV10-3, the J call TRBJ2-4; D might be TRBD1 (6 bases). Per the germline V gene, CDR1 is ENHRY and CDR2 is SYGVKD. The CDR3 consists of 17 residues. Trimming pared 3 bases from V and 0 bases from J, leaving 15 bases between. In nucleotides, the CDR3 is TGTGCCATCAGTGATTCCAGGGGCTTAGCAGCCAAAAACATTCAGTACTTC. Residues: CAISDSRGLAAKNIQYF.

The chain uses TRBV2 and TRBJ2-7; 9 bases match TRBD1. The trim removed 5 bases at V and 5 bases at J, leaving 7 bases unmatched. The germline V gene has CDR1 SNHLY and CDR2 FYNNEI. This CDR3 has 14 residues. The CDR3 DNA is TGTGCCAGCAGTACCGGGACAGGGTACGACGAGCAGTACTTC. Translation gives CASSTGTGYDEQYF. Variable domain in full (rest from reference TRBV2 and TRBJ2-7): EPEVTQTPSHQVTQMGQEVILRCVPISNHLYFYWYRQILGQKVEFLVSFYNNEISEKSEIFDDQFSVERPDGSNFTLKIRSTKLEDSAMYFCASSTGTGYDEQYFGPGTRLTVT.

The chain links TRBV27 to TRBJ2-3, with unresolved D. The germline CDR1 and CDR2 sequences are MNHEY and SMNVEV (reference sequence). V lost 8 bases to trimming and J lost 4 bases, with 10 bases between them. This CDR3 has 12 residues. The chain's CDR3 is CASRLGPDTQYF. The CDR3 coding sequence is TGTGCCAGCCGCCTCGGTCCAGATACGCAGTATTTT.

This clonotype was observed a handful of times. One end of the junction varies from germline; a read error may be responsible. The rearrangement links TRBV6-1 to TRBJ1-5; D not certain. The length of the CDR3 is 13 residues. CDR1 MNHNS and CDR2 SASEGT come from the germline V gene. CDR3 in amino acids: CASREGPFQPQHF. In DNA, the CDR3 is TGTGCCAGCAGAGAAGGGCCTTTCCAGCCCCAGCATTTT.

This clonotype appeared a single time. One end of the junction is discordant with germline, which a read error may explain. CDR3 sequence: CSVYWVESQYF. DNA of the CDR3: TGCAGCGTTTACTGGGTGGAGAGCCAGTACTTC. The V gene is TRBV29-1, the J gene TRBJ2-5, with D uncertain. In germline, CDR1 is SQVTM, CDR2 ANQGSEA. The CDR3 loop spans 11 amino acids.

The table lists this clonotype with a few counts. The rearrangement uses TRBV25-1 and TRBJ2-1; D is ambiguous. Germline assignment: CDR1 MGHDK and CDR2 SYGVNS. V was pared by 2 bases and J by 9 bases, with 8 bases between. The CDR3 is 12 amino acids. The CDR3 DNA sequence: TGTGCCAGCAGTGAACTAGTAAGTGAGCAGTTCTTC. Its protein product is CASSELVSEQFF.

This clonotype has a handful of counts. The gene calls are TRBV29-1 and TRBJ2-7; D ambiguous. The V end was cut by 5 bases, the J end by 3 bases, with 20 bases between. The CDR3 contains 15 residues. Germline lookup yields CDR1 SQVTM and CDR2 ANQGSEA. CDR3 amino acids: CSVFPGLRLSYEQYF. CDR3 nucleotide sequence: TGCAGCGTTTTTCCGGGCTTGCGGCTAAGCTACGAGCAGTACTTC.

V is TRBV30 and J is TRBJ1-2, with D hard to call. The CDR3 is made up of 16 amino acids. Germline assignment: CDR1 GTSNPN and CDR2 SVGIG (reference sequence). V lost 3 bases and J lost 0, with 17 bases in between. The CDR3 nucleotides are TGTGCCTGGAGGGCGACGCTTACCTTTTCTAACTATGGCTACACCTTC. Protein sequence: CAWRATLTFSNYGYTF.

The gene calls are TRBV6-5 and TRBJ2-2; D might be TRBD1 or TRBD2, each matching 5 bases. V lost 4 bases and J lost 1, with 13 bases in between. Per the germline V gene, CDR1 is MNHEY and CDR2 is SVGAGI. This CDR3 contains 16 residues. CDR3 sequence: CASSSQWDGNTGELFF. CDR3 nucleotide sequence: TGTGCCAGCAGTTCCCAGTGGGACGGGAACACCGGGGAGCTGTTTTTT.

The table lists this clonotype with many counts. The chain has TRBV10-3 and TRBJ2-7; D is uncertain. The CDR3 consists of 11 residues. Trimming stripped 3 bases from V and 4 bases from J, with 4 bases between. Germline V gene data show CDR1 as ENHRY and CDR2 as SYGVKD. CDR3 region: CAISEEYEQYF. The CDR3 nucleotides are TGTGCCATCAGTGAAGAATACGAGCAGTACTTC.

This clonotype was recorded at least ten times. The CDR3 spells CASSQSPGGYNEQFF. The CDR3 bases are TGCGCCAGCAGCCAGAGCCCAGGCGGTTACAATGAGCAGTTCTTC. The chain couples TRBV4-3 to TRBJ2-1, with D hard to call. Germline assignment: CDR1 LGHNA and CDR2 YSLEER. V shed 3 bases and J shed 4 bases, with 13 bases lying between them. The CDR3 contains 15 residues.

This clonotype was counted between two and nine times. The V call is TRBV5-1, the J call TRBJ1-6, with D perhaps matching TRBD1 (6 bases). Germline V gene sequence: CDR1 SGHRS, CDR2 YFSETQ. Trimming stripped 4 bases from V and 5 bases from J, with 10 bases between. The CDR3 is made up of 14 amino acids. CDR3 sequence (DNA): TGCGCCAGCAGCATCAGGACAGATAATTCACCCCTCCACTTT. Protein sequence: CASSIRTDNSPLHF.

The V and J genes are TRBV15 and TRBJ1-2, with unresolved D. V lost 5 bases and J lost 4, with 14 bases in between. In germline, CDR1 is LNHNV, CDR2 YYDKDF (reference sequence). The CDR3 contains 14 residues. The CDR3 nucleotides are TGTGCCACCAGCGTCGAGGATGCGGGCTATGGCTACACCTTC. Translating it yields CATSVEDAGYGYTF.

This clonotype was seen a few times. The V call is TRBV7-2, the J call TRBJ2-7, with D uncertain. Trimming cost V 4 bases and J 5 bases, with 12 bases left between them. Germline CDR1 and CDR2: SGHTA and FQGNSA. This CDR3 is built from 13 residues. CDR3 amino acids: CASSSPLWDEQYF. CDR3 sequence (DNA): TGTGCCAGCAGCTCCCCCCTGTGGGACGAGCAGTACTTC.

The sample holds a few counts of this clonotype. V gene TRBV6-5 combines with J gene TRBJ1-6; D unresolved. The V gene's germline CDR1 is MNHEY and CDR2 SVGAGI. The CDR3 is made up of 15 amino acids. Between the trimmed V and J ends, which lost 0 bases and 8 bases, there was a span of 11 bases. The CDR3 here is CASSYSSRTYSPLHF. The DNA for the CDR3 is TGTGCCAGCAGTTACTCCAGTAGGACTTATTCACCCCTCCACTTT.

The V and J genes are TRBV12-3 or TRBV12-4 and TRBJ1-4; D unresolved. Trimming took off 6 bases at V and 8 bases at J, with 13 bases between the two ends. The CDR3 has 13 residues. CDR3 nucleotides: TGTGCCAGCAGACACACCCCAGAAGAAAAACTGTTTTTT. Residues: CASRHTPEEKLFF.

This clonotype was seen a few times. The V and J genes are TRBV20-1 and TRBJ2-5; TRBD2 agrees at 10 bases. CDR1 DFQATT and CDR2 SNEGSKA come from the germline V gene (reference sequence). Trimming at V came to 1 base and at J to 0 bases, leaving 5 bases not matched to a gene. CDR3 length equals 16 residues. CDR3 in DNA: TGCAGTGCTAGAGGTGGACTAGCGGAGTACCAAGAGACCCAGTACTTC. This translates into CSARGGLAEYQETQYF.

This clonotype was seen more than once but under ten times. The V and J genes are TRBV12-3 or TRBV12-4 and TRBJ2-5, with 9 positions matching TRBD1. The CDR3 spans 15 residues. V lost 5 bases, J lost 5 bases, and 9 bases stayed unmatched. CDR3 in amino acids: CASSISGTGYETQYF. In DNA form, the CDR3 reads TGTGCCAGCAGTATTTCCGGGACAGGGTACGAGACCCAGTACTTC.

This clonotype has a handful of counts. V and J are TRBV29-1 and TRBJ2-1, with D unresolved. Between the trimmed V and J ends, which lost 2 bases and 3 bases, there was a span of 11 bases. The CDR3 extends over 14 amino acids. Germline V gene data show CDR1 as SQVTM and CDR2 as ANQGSEA. CDR3 protein: CSVEPRTHYNEQFF. The CDR3 nucleotides are TGCAGCGTTGAACCACGGACCCACTACAATGAGCAGTTCTTC.

This clonotype occurred many times. This sequence joins TRBV20-1 and TRBJ2-1, with D possibly matching TRBD2 (6 bases). Germline CDR1 and CDR2: DFQATT and SNEGSKA (reference sequence). V gave up 1 base and J gave up 9 bases, with 19 bases separating them. This CDR3 has 15 amino acids. The CDR3, as DNA: TGCAGTGCTAGAGGGGACTCCCTCCGGTTTGGTGAGCAGTTCTTC. Protein product: CSARGDSLRFGEQFF.

This chain uses TRBV7-9 with TRBJ2-7; the match to TRBD2 covers 8 bases. The CDR3 covers 13 residues. Germline CDR1 and CDR2: SEHNR and FQNEAQ (reference sequence). Losses at the gene ends were 8 bases for V and 1 base for J; bases not matched to a gene: 4. CDR3 protein: CASGSGRSYEQYF. CDR3 DNA: TGTGCCAGCGGCAGCGGGAGATCCTACGAGCAGTACTTC.

The rearrangement joins TRBV6-2 or TRBV6-3 to TRBJ1-2, with 12 nucleotides matching TRBD1. After removal of 5 bases from V and 6 bases from J, the junction contained 7 bases not matched to a gene. This CDR3 is 15 amino acids long. The germline CDR1 and CDR2 sequences are MNHEY and SVGEGT. This CDR3 is CASSTGTGGANGYTF. As DNA, the CDR3 is TGTGCCAGCAGTACCGGGACAGGGGGCGCAAATGGCTACACCTTC.

This clonotype has a handful of counts. The CDR3 DNA sequence: TGCAGTGCTAGTTACTTCAGCTCCTACAATGAGCAGTTCTTC. This gives the protein CSASYFSSYNEQFF. V and J are TRBV20-1 and TRBJ2-1; no reliable D call. The germline CDR1 and CDR2 sequences are DFQATT and SNEGSKA (reference sequence). Trimming shortened V by 3 bases and J by 0 bases, and 9 bases separated the two germline ends. The CDR3 is 14 amino acids.

This clonotype came up a few times. The chain combines TRBV7-2 with TRBJ2-7; D gene ambiguous. This CDR3 has 11 residues. V was cut by 6 bases and J by 6 bases, with 9 bases left in between. In germline, CDR1 is SGHTA, CDR2 FQGNSA. The CDR3 DNA reads as TGTGCCAGCAGTATTGGGATCGAGCAGTACTTC. It encodes CASSIGIEQYF.

This clonotype was seen a few times. The V and J genes are TRBV20-1 and TRBJ1-6, with 7 positions matching TRBD1. The CDR3 contains 16 residues. Germline CDR1 reads DFQATT; CDR2 reads SNEGSKA (reference sequence). Trimming cost V 1 base and J 3 bases; bases outside gene matches: 6. CDR3 amino acids: CSARGGTAHYNSPLHF. CDR3 DNA: TGCAGTGCTAGAGGAGGGACAGCGCACTATAATTCACCCCTCCACTTT.

The chain recombines TRBV5-4 with TRBJ2-5; 7 bases match TRBD1. CDR1 and CDR2 (germline): SGHNT, YYREEE (reference sequence). V was clipped by 0 bases and J by 5 bases; unmatched bases: 7. The CDR3 extends over 15 amino acids. In DNA, the CDR3 is TGTGCCAGCAGCTTGGACCGGGACAGAGGGGAGACCCAGTACTTC. This translates into CASSLDRDRGETQYF.

The chain uses TRBV5-1 and TRBJ2-1; D unresolved. Germline CDR1 SGHRS, CDR2 YFSETQ. Trimming removed 5 bases from V and 5 bases from J, with 20 bases in between. The CDR3 is 16 residues long. DNA of the CDR3: TGCGCCAGCAGTCTCCCACAAGCGAGTCCTGACAATGAGCAGTTCTTC. Amino acid sequence: CASSLPQASPDNEQFF.

The V call is TRBV3-1, the J call TRBJ2-7; maybe TRBD1 (6 bases). The V and J ends lost 3 bases and 4 bases respectively, with 16 bases between them. Germline values: CDR1 LGHDT, CDR2 YNNKEL (reference sequence). CDR3 size: 15 residues. CDR3 DNA sequence: TGTGCCAGCAGCCATGGTTTTGCCAGGGGTTACGAGCAGTACTTC. This codes for CASSHGFARGYEQYF.

This chain uses TRBV29-1 with TRBJ2-2; D not resolved. The CDR3 extends over 11 amino acids. The V gene lost 3 bases and the J gene lost 7 bases, with 6 bases spanning the gap. Germline V gene sequence: CDR1 SQVTM, CDR2 ANQGSEA. The CDR3 sequence: CSVDESGELFF. CDR3 in DNA: TGCAGCGTTGATGAAAGCGGGGAGCTGTTTTTT.

The DNA for the CDR3 is TGTGCCAGCAGCTTAGCGATTGGCATCCCAGGCTATGGCTACACCTTC. This gives the protein CASSLAIGIPGYGYTF. The chain joins TRBV7-9 to TRBJ1-2, with D hard to call. CDR1 SEHNR and CDR2 FQNEAQ come from the germline V gene (reference sequence). Trimming took 0 bases from V and 4 from J, leaving 15 bases between them. CDR3 size: 16 residues.